These 15 T cell receptor beta chains originate from one sample sequenced in a study of CD8 T cells in Susac syndrome. The authors reverse transcribed roughly 0.5 to 1 ug RNA with random hexamers. TCRdb re-called the immunoSEQ multiplex PCR reads through MiXCR, storing one row per CDR3 protein. The table lists about 120,000 distinct CDR3 sequences, 90% to 95% of them singletons. The sequencing input was CD8+ T cells from PBMCs. The receptors derive from a human donor with Susac syndrome.

This chain joins TRBV7-7 and TRBJ2-1; unclear D gene. Germline lookup yields CDR1 SSHAT and CDR2 FNYEAQ (reference sequence). This CDR3 region has 13 residues. Between the trimmed V and J ends, which lost 3 bases and 8 bases, there was a span of 11 bases. CDR3: CASSLSIGYEQFF. CDR3 coding DNA: TGTGCCAGCAGCTTGTCAATTGGCTATGAGCAGTTCTTC.

The chain joins TRBV7-9 to TRBJ2-1, with 7 bases lining up with TRBD1. The CDR3 loop spans 14 amino acids. Germline CDR1 SEHNR, CDR2 FQNEAQ (reference sequence). J gave up 1 base and V 5 bases, and 2 bases lay outside the gene matches. The CDR3 reads CASSDRASYNEQFF. CDR3 nucleotides: TGTGCCAGCAGCGACAGGGCGTCCTACAATGAGCAGTTCTTC.

The chain joins TRBV6-5 to TRBJ2-2; D gene uncertain. The length of the CDR3 is 13 residues. Germline V gene sequence: CDR1 MNHEY, CDR2 SVGAGI. Between the trimmed V and J ends, which lost 4 bases and 6 bases, there was a span of 9 bases. The CDR3 DNA reads TGTGCCAGCAGTTTTAGTTTCTCCGGGGAGCTGTTTTTT. This sequence encodes CASSFSFSGELFF.

The chain combines TRBV4-1 with TRBJ1-1; the D is unclear. Germline CDR1 is MGHRA and CDR2 is YSYEKL. CDR3 size: 15 residues. Trimming pared 0 bases from V and 4 bases from J, leaving 12 bases between. The CDR3 DNA follows: TGCGCCAGCAGCCAAGAAAACACCTGGGCCACTGAAGCTTTCTTT. It encodes CASSQENTWATEAFF.

This chain uses TRBV4-1 with TRBJ2-3, with D possibly matching TRBD2 (6 bases). The V gene's germline CDR1 is MGHRA and CDR2 YSYEKL. Trimming cost V 2 bases and J 1 base, with 10 bases left between them. The CDR3 is 15 residues long. CDR3 loop: CASSQYGGGTDTQYF. CDR3 DNA: TGCGCCAGCAGCCAATATGGCGGGGGCACAGATACGCAGTATTTT.

The chain couples TRBV5-4 to TRBJ1-6, with TRBD1 matching 7 bases. J was trimmed by 11 bases and V by 4 bases; bases with no gene match: 12. Germline V gives CDR1 SGHNT, CDR2 YYREEE (reference sequence). This CDR3 contains 15 residues. This CDR3 is CASSATGQVRAPLHF. In DNA, the CDR3 is TGTGCCAGCAGCGCGACAGGACAGGTCCGTGCACCCCTCCACTTT.

The CDR3 sequence is CSVEEPDLGVLLKGNEQFF. The CDR3 nucleotides read TGCAGCGTTGAAGAACCGGACTTAGGCGTACTCCTTAAGGGGAATGAGCAGTTCTTC. The V gene is TRBV29-1, the J gene TRBJ2-1, with D tentatively TRBD1 or TRBD2 (5 bases each). The CDR3 spans 19 residues. V was cut by 0 bases and J by 7 bases, with 28 bases left in between. Germline loops: CDR1 SQVTM, CDR2 ANQGSEA.

The chain employs TRBV29-1 and TRBJ2-5, with TRBD1 matching over 8 bases. The CDR3 is made up of 14 amino acids. Germline lookup yields CDR1 SQVTM and CDR2 ANQGSEA. V lost 5 bases and J lost 5; bases outside the gene matches: 10. The CDR3 nucleotides read TGCAGCGTTCAGTACCAGGGGGCGCGGGAGACCCAGTACTTC. Residues: CSVQYQGARETQYF.

The chain links TRBV6-2 or TRBV6-3 to TRBJ1-1; the D is unclear. The CDR3 covers 15 residues. Trimming took off 0 bases at V and 4 bases at J, with 12 bases between the two ends. Germline loops: CDR1 MNHEY, CDR2 SVGEGT. The chain's CDR3 is CASSYSGRGGTEAFF. CDR3 sequence (DNA): TGTGCCAGCAGTTACTCAGGGAGAGGAGGCACTGAAGCTTTCTTT.

The V call is TRBV6-6, the J call TRBJ2-3; TRBD2 agrees at 10 bases. Per germline, CDR1 MNHNY and CDR2 SVGAGI (reference sequence). J was trimmed by 1 base and V by 5 bases; bases with no gene match: 6. This CDR3 is 16 amino acids long. The CDR3 region is CASSPPSGGGTDTQYF. CDR3 bases: TGTGCCAGCAGTCCCCCAAGCGGGGGGGGCACAGATACGCAGTATTTT.

The rearrangement links TRBV7-8 to TRBJ1-6; tentative D call: TRBD1 (5 bases). In germline, CDR1 is SGHVS, CDR2 FQNEAQ. The CDR3 extends over 14 amino acids. With 1 base removed from V and 7 bases from J, the gap between germline ends came to 8 bases. For the CDR3, the DNA is TGTGCCAGCAGCTTAGGACAGCTCAATTCACCCCTCCACTTT. Translating it yields CASSLGQLNSPLHF.

The rearrangement uses TRBV27 and TRBJ1-2; TRBD1 matches at 9 bases. The CDR3 totals 15 residues. V was pared by 5 bases and J by 4 bases, with 8 bases of the junction left unmatched. Germline CDR1 MNHEY, CDR2 SMNVEV (reference sequence). The CDR3 DNA is TGTGCCAGCAGTGTACAGGGGGCGCTAGGCTATGGCTACACCTTC. As protein: CASSVQGALGYGYTF.

The gene calls are TRBV20-1 and TRBJ1-2, with 7 bases lining up with TRBD1. The CDR3 spans 15 residues. Germline CDR1 reads DFQATT; CDR2 reads SNEGSKA (reference sequence). After removal of 4 bases from V and 0 bases from J, the junction contained 8 bases not matched to a gene. Here the CDR3 reads CSATGGEKTNYGYTF. The CDR3 nucleotides read TGCAGTGCTACAGGGGGGGAGAAGACTAACTATGGCTACACCTTC.

This clonotype was counted once. The chain joins TRBV6-5 to TRBJ2-6; a possible D gene is TRBD2 (5 bases). The CDR3 totals 16 residues. Germline CDR1 is MNHEY and CDR2 is SVGAGI. Trimming took off 0 bases at V and 4 bases at J, with 10 bases between the two ends. Here the CDR3 DNA reads TGTGCCAGCAGTTACTCGGCGGGTGCCGGGGCCAACGTCCTGACTTTC. It is translated as CASSYSAGAGANVLTF.

This chain links TRBV30 with TRBJ1-1, with a weak D call TRBD1 (5 bases). The CDR3 is 12 residues long. V was cut by 8 bases and J by 6 bases, with 16 bases left in between. In germline, CDR1 is GTSNPN, CDR2 SVGIG (reference sequence). In DNA, the CDR3 is TGTGCCGGGGCCCCTGGGGCCGCTGAAGCTTTCTTT. Its protein is CAGAPGAAEAFF. Full variable domain (remainder filled in from reference TRBV30 and TRBJ1-1): SQTIHQWPATLVQPVGSPLSLECTVEGTSNPNLYWYRQAAGRGLQLLFYSVGIGQISSEVPQNLSASRPQDRQFILSSKKLLLSDSGFYLCAGAPGAAEAFFGQGTRLTVV.